This T cell receptor (beta chain) was identified during a study of beta chain features in type 1 diabetes. The CDR3 loop spans 15 amino acids. The trim removed 2 bases at V and 0 bases at J, leaving 0 bases unmatched. Looked up from germline, CDR1 is WSHSY and CDR2 is SAAADI. This clone came up a few times. Expressed TCRB transcripts were sequenced, since all the RNA that had been isolated was reverse transcribed. Assay: immunoSEQ multiplex PCR; the TCRdb copy retains only in-frame clones and omits some. The sample has tens of thousands of clones, 49% seen once. Purities over 98% were achieved in all sorted populations.

The clonotype originates from a woman under 30 in good health. The sample consisted of central memory CD4+ T cells from blood. This chain joins TRBV10-2 and TRBJ2-3, with TRBD2 matching over 9 bases. The CDR3 sequence: CASSETSGSTDTQYF. The CDR3 coding sequence is TGCGCCAGCAGTGAGACTAGCGGGAGCACAGATACGCAGTATTTT.